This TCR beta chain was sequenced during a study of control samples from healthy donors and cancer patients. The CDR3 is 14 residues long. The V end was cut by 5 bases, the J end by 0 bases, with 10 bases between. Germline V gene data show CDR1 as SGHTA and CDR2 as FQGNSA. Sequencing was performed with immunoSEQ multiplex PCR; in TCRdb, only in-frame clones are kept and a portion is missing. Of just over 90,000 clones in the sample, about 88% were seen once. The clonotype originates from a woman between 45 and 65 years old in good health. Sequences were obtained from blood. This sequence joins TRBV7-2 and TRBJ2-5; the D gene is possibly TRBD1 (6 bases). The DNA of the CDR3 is TGTGCCAGCAGCCCCGACAGGTACCAAGAGACCCAGTACTTC. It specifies CASSPDRYQETQYF.